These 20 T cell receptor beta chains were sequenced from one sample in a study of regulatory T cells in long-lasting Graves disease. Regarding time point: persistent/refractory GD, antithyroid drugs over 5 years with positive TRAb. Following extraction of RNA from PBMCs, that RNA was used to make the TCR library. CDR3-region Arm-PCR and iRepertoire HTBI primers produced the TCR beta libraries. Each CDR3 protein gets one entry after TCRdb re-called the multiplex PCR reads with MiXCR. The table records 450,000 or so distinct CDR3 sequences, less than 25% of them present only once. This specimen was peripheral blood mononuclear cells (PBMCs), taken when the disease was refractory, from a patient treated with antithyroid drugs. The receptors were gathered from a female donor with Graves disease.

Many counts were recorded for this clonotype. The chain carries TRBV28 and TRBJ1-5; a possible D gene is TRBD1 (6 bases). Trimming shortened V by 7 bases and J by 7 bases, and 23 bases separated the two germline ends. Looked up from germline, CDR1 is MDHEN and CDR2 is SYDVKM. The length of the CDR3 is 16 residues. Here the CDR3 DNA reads TGTGCCAGCACTCGAACGGACAGTCCATTGAGGCAGCCCCAGCATTTT. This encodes CASTRTDSPLRQPQHF.

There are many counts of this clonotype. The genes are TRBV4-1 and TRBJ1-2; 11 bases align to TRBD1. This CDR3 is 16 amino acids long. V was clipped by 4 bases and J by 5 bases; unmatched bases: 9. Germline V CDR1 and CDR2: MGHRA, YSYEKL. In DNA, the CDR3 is TGCGCCAGCAGCCCGAGATGGACAGGGGGCAAGTATGGCTACACCTTC. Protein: CASSPRWTGGKYGYTF.

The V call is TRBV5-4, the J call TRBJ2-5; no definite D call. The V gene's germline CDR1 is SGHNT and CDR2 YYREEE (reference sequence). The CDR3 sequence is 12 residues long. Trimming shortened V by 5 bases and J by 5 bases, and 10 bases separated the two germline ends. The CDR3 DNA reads TGTGCCAGCAGTCAATCTCGTGAGACCCAGTACTTC. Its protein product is CASSQSRETQYF. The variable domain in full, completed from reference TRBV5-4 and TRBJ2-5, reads ETGVTQSPTHLIKTRGQQVTLRCSSQSGHNTVSWYQQALGQGPQFIFQYYREEENGRGNFPPRFSGLQFPNYSSELNVNALELDDSALYLCASSQSRETQYFGPGTRLLVL.

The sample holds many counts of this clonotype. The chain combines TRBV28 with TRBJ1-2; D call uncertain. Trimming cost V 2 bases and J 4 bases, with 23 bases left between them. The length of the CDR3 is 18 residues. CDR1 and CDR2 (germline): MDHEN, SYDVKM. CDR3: CASSLRLGFGLGIYGYTF. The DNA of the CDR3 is TGTGCCAGCAGTTTACGCCTGGGCTTTGGGCTAGGAATCTATGGCTACACCTTC.

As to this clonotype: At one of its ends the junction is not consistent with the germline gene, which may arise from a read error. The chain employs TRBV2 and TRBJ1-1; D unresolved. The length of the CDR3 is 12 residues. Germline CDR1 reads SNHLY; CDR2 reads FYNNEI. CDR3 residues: CASREGRTEAFF. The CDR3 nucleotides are TGTGCCAGCAGGGAAGGGCGTACTGAAGCTTTCTTT.

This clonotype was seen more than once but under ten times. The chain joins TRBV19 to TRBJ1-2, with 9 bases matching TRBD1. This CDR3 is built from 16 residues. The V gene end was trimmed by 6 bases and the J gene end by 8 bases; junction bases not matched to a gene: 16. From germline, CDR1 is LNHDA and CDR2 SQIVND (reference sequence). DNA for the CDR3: TGTGCCAGTAGGGCCCGGACAGGGGATGGTCAAGACGGCTACACCTTC. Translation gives CASRARTGDGQDGYTF. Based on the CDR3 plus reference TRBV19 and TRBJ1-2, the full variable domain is DGGITQSPKYLFRKEGQNVTLSCEQNLNHDAMYWYRQDPGQGLRLIYYSQIVNDFQKGDIAEGYSVSREKKESFPLTVTSAQKNPTAFYLCASRARTGDGQDGYTFGSGTRLTVV.

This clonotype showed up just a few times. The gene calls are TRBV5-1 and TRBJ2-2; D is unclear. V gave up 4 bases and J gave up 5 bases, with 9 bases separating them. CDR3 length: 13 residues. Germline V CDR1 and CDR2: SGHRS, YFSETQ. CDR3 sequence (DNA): TGCGCCAGCAGCCTACAGCCTACCGGGGAGCTGTTTTTT. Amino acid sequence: CASSLQPTGELFF.

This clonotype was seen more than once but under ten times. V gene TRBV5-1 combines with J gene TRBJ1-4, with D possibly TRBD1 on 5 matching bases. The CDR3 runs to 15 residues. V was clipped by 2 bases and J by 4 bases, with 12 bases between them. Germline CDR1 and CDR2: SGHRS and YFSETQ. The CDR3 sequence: CASSLEPTDNEKLFF. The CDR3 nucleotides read TGCGCCAGCAGCTTAGAACCGACAGATAATGAAAAACTGTTTTTT.

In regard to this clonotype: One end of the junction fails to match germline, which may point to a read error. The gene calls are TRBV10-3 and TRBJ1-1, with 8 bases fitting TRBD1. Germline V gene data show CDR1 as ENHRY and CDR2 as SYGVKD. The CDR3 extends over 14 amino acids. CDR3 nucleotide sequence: TGTGCCAGCAGTGTTTACAGGGGGAAGGCTGAAGCTTTCTTT. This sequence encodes CASSVYRGKAEAFF.

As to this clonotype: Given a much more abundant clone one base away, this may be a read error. The CDR3 DNA reads TGCAGCGTTGAAGACCCGGAGGCTCCCAACGAGCAGTACTTC. It codes for CSVEDPEAPNEQYF. V usage is TRBV29-1 and J usage is TRBJ2-7; D might be TRBD2 (5 bases). The CDR3 runs to 14 residues. The V end lost 0 bases, the J end lost 5 bases, and 14 bases lay between the germline ends. Germline V gives CDR1 SQVTM, CDR2 ANQGSEA.

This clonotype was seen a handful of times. The CDR3 spells CASSPPLAGVYEQYF. The CDR3 DNA reads TGTGCCAGCTCACCACCTCTAGCGGGAGTCTACGAGCAGTACTTC. The chain employs TRBV18 and TRBJ2-7; 10 bases align to TRBD2. V dropped 0 bases and J dropped 3; count of bases not matched to a gene: 2. CDR3 length: 15 residues. Per germline, CDR1 KGHSH and CDR2 LQKENI.

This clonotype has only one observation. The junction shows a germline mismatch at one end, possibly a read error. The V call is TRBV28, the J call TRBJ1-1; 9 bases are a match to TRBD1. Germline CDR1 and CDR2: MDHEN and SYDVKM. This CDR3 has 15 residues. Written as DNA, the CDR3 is TGTGCCAGCCGGCCGTCGACAGGGGGGAACGCTGAAGCTTTCTTT. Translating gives CASRPSTGGNAEAFF.

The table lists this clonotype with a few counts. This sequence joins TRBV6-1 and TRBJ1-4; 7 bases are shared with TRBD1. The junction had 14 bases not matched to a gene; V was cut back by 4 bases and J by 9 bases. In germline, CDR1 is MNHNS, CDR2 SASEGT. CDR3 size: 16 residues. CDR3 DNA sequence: TGTGCCAGCAGTGGAACGACAGGGAATGTAGGGAAAAAACTGTTTTTT. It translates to CASSGTTGNVGKKLFF.

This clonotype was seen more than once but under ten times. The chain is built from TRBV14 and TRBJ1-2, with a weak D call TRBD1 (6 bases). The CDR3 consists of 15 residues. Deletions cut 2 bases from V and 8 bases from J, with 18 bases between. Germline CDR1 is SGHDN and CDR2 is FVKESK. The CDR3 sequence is CASSQLGGGAGGYTF. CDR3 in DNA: TGTGCCAGCAGCCAACTCGGGGGCGGAGCTGGGGGCTACACCTTC. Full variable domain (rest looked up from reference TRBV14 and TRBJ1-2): EAGVTQFPSHSVIEKGQTVTLRCDPISGHDNLYWYRRVMGKEIKFLLHFVKESKQDESGMPNNRFLAERTGGTYSTLKVQPAELEDSGVYFCASSQLGGGAGGYTFGSGTRLTVV.

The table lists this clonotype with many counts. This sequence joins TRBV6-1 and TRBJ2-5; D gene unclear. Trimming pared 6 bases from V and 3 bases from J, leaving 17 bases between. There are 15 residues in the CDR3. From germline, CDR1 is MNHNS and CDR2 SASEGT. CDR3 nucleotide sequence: TGTGCCAGCAGAGCCCACAGAAGAAGAAAAGAGACCCAGTACTTC. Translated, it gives CASRAHRRRKETQYF.

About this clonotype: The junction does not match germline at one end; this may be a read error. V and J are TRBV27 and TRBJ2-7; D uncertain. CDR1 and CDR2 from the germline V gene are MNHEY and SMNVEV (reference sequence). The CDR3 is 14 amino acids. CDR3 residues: CASGLSVNSYEQYF. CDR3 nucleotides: TGTGCCAGCGGTTTAAGCGTAAACTCCTACGAGCAGTACTTC.

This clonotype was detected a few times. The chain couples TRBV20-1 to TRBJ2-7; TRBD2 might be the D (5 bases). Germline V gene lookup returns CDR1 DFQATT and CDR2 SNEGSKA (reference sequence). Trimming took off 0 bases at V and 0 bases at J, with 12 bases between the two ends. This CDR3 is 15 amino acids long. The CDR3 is CSARDFRDTSYEQYF. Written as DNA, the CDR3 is TGCAGTGCTAGAGATTTTCGGGATACCTCCTACGAGCAGTACTTC.

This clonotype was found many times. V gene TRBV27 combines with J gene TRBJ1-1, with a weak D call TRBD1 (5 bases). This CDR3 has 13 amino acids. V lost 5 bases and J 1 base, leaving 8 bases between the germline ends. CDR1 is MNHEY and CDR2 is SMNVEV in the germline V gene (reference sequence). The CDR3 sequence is CASSNQGNTEAFF. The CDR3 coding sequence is TGTGCCAGCAGTAATCAGGGGAACACTGAAGCTTTCTTT.

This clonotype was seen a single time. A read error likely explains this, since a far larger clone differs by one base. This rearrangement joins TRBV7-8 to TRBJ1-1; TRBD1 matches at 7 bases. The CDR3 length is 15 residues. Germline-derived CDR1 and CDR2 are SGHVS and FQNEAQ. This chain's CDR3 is CTSSQGTVKNTEAFF. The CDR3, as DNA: TGTACCAGCAGCCAAGGGACAGTCAAGAACACTGAAGCTTTCTTT.

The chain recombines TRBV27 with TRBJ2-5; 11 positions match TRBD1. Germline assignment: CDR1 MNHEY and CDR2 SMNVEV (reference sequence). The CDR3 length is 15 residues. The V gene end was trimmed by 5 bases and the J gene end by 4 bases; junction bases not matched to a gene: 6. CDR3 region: CASSISGTGGETQYF. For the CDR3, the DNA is TGTGCCAGCAGTATCTCCGGGACAGGGGGAGAGACCCAGTACTTC.